This T cell receptor beta chain is drawn from a study of the immune and genomic landscape of osteosarcoma (dated by TCRdb to 2018 to 2020). In terms of the full investigation: The overall cohort was composed of 48 pediatric and adult patients with high-grade osteosarcoma, and a median age at diagnosis of approximately 25 years (range 5-81) was recorded. A couple of samples from the same tumor site were contributed by each of three patients. The cohort was enriched for poor-risk disease, with 73% to 80% showing unfavorable pathologic response to standard therapy and approximately 66% deceased. An explanation for the limited clinical activity of immune checkpoint inhibitors in osteosarcoma was sought in the study. TCR sequencing results were integrated with transcriptome, protein array and immunostaining data to characterize the osteosarcoma immunogenomic landscape. In the overall cohort, under 65% of patients were male, and localized disease at diagnosis was presented by about 80% of patients. To define immunogenic potential, the study profiled osteosarcoma specimens using whole genome, RNA and T-cell receptor sequencing along with immunohistochemistry and reverse phase protein arrays.

The sample holds a few counts of this clone. Its antigen remains undetermined. Per-base qualities were not stored, and no clone one base away is much larger. The specimens were post-treatment primary, local recurrence and metastasis tumors obtained from patients with a poor prognosis. The metastasis specimens were resected osteosarcoma lung metastases that had been frozen. Measured from the cysteine to the phenylalanine, the CDR3 is 14 residues long. Left in the record is the CDR3 DNA by itself, 42 bases read in frame from the first base. V loses 2 bases of germline sequence and J loses 1 base, and the interval between the two ends is 9 bases. Taken from the germline V gene (reference sequence), the CDR1 and CDR2 loops are SGHNT and YYREEE. The paper as a whole reports these results and caveats: About 5 cases had a single hyperexpanded clone dominating the repertoire, and all had fewer than 100 T-cell clonotypes. Overall, productive TCR clonality was low, with a mean of 0.09 and a maximum of 0.3, which suggests limited clonal expansion of T cells. Alongside the frozen tumor specimens, matched blood was collected from only two patients. The clonality benchmarks were taken from external normal skin and healthy peripheral blood data instead of from matched normal tissue. Because osteosarcoma is rare and all possible samples were collected, sample size was not determined by any statistical method. TCR productive clonality was greater in the immune-hot C3 cluster than in the cold C1 cluster, although TCR productive clonality remained low overall.

The ImmunoSEQ Assay (Adaptive Biotechnologies) was used to immunosequence the CDR3 regions of the TCR beta chain. The authors' pipeline ran thus. The ImmunoSEQ Analyzer platform was used to export TCRB rearrangements, read counts, read proportions and gene usage. T-cell clonality was computed as 1 minus Pielou's evenness on productive rearrangements. Clonal space homeostasis binned clonotypes as rare, small, medium, large or hyperexpanded (0.01 to 1 of the repertoire). TCR productive clonality was compared across immune clusters C1, C2 and C3 using the Wilcoxon rank sum test. Drawn from immuneACCESS, this table holds only the in-frame rearrangements with V and J called that TCRdb kept. Clones are partly lost; checked studies trace under half to an unresolved V gene and leave the rest unexplained. The V and J calls and clone size are taken from that table; D and trimming were inferred from the DNA. The sample records roughly 3,000 clones, roughly 75% of which are singletons. The top ten clones comprise 8% to 10% of the sample.

The sequenced sample was metastatic tumor tissue from the lung. Reading the label with the study, this specimen's cell subset or site is: lung metastasis of osteosarcoma. The chain is made from TRBV5-4 and TRBJ1-1; the D gene cannot be named for sure. The receptor's source is a woman aged 18-35 years with osteosarcoma. The age is the age at diagnosis. The CDR3 protein: CASSFREENTEAFF. The DNA is TGTGCCAGCAGCTTTAGAGAAGAGAACACTGAAGCTTTCTTT.